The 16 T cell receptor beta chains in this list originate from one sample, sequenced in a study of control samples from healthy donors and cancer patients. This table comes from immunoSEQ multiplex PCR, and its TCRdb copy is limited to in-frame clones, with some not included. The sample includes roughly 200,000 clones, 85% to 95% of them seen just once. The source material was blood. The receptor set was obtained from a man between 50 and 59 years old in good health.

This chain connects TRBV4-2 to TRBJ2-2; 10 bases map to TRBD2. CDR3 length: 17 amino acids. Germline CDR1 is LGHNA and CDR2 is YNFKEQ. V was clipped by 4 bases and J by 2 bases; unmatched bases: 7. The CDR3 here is CASSRFSGGPNTGELFF. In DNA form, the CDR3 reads TGTGCCAGCAGCCGATTTAGCGGGGGGCCTAACACCGGGGAGCTGTTTTTT.

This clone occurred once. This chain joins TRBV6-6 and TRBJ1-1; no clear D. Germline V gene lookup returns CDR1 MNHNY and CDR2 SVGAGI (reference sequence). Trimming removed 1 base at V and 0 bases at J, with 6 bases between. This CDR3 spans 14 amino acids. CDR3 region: CASSYYGLNTEAFF. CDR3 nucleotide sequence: TGTGCCAGCAGTTACTACGGGTTGAACACTGAAGCTTTCTTT.

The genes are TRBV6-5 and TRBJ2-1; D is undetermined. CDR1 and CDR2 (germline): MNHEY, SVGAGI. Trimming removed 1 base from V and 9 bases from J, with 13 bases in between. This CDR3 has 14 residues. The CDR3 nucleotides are TGTGCCAGCAGTTACTTCCCATTTACCGGTGAGCAGTTCTTC. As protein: CASSYFPFTGEQFF.

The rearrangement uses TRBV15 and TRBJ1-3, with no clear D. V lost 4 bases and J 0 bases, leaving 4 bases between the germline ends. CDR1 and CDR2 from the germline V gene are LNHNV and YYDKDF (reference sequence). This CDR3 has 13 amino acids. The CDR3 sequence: CATSIVSGNTIYF. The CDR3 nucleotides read TGTGCCACCAGCATCGTCTCTGGAAACACCATATATTTT.

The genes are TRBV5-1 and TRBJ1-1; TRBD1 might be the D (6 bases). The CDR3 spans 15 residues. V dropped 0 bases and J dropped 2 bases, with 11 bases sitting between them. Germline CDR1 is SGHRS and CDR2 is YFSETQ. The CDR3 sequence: CASSLVGTTNTEAFF. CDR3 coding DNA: TGCGCCAGCAGCTTGGTAGGGACAACTAACACTGAAGCTTTCTTT.

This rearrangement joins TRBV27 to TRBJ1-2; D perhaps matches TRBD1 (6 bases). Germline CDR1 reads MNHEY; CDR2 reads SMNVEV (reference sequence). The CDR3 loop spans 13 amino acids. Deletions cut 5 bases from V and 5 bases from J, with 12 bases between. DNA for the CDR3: TGTGCCAGCAGTCCCGTGAGGGGGTATGGCTACACCTTC. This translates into CASSPVRGYGYTF.

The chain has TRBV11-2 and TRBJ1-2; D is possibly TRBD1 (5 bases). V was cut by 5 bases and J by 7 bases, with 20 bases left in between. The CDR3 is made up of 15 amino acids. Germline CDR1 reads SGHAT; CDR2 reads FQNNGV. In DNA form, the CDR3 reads TGTGCCAGCAGCCCCGGAACTGTACAGGTCTCTGGCTACACCTTC. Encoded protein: CASSPGTVQVSGYTF.

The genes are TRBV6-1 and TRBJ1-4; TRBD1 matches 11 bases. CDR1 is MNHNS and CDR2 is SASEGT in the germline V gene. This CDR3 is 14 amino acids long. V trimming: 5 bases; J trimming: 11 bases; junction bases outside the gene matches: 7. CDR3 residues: CASSPPGQGDKLFF. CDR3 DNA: TGTGCCAGCAGTCCTCCGGGACAGGGGGACAAACTGTTTTTT.

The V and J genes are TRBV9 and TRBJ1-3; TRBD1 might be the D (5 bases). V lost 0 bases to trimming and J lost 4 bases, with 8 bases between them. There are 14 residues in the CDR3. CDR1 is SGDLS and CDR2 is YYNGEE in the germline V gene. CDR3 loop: CASSVGGEGNTIYF. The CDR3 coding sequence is TGTGCCAGCAGCGTAGGGGGCGAAGGAAACACCATATATTTT.

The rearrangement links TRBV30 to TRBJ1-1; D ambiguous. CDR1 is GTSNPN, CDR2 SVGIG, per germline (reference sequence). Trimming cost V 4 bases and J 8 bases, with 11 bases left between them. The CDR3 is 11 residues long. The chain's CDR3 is CAWKRHLEAFF. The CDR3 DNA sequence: TGTGCCTGGAAACGACACCTAGAAGCTTTCTTT.

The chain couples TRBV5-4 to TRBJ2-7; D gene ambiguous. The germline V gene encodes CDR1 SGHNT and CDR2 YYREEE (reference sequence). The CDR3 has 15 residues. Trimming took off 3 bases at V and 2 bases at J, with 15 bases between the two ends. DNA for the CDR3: TGTGCCAGCAGCTCAAGATCCGGGTCCACCTACGAGCAGTACTTC. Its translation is CASSSRSGSTYEQYF. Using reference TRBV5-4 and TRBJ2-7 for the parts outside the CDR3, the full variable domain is ETGVTQSPTHLIKTRGQQVTLRCSSQSGHNTVSWYQQALGQGPQFIFQYYREEENGRGNFPPRFSGLQFPNYSSELNVNALELDDSALYLCASSSRSGSTYEQYFGPGTRLTVT.

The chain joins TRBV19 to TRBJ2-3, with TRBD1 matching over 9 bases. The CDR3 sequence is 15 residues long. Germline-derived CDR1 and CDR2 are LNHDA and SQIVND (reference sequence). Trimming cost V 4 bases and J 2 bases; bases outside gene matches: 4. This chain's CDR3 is CASSTDRGYTDTQYF. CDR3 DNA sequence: TGTGCCAGTAGTACCGACAGGGGGTACACAGATACGCAGTATTTT.

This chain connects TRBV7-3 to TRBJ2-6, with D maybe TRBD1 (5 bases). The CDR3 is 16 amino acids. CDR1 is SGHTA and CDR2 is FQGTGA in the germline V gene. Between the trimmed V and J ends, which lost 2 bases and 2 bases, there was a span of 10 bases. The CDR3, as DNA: TGTGCCAGCAGCTTACAGGGTTTTACTGGGGCCAACGTCCTGACTTTC. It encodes CASSLQGFTGANVLTF.

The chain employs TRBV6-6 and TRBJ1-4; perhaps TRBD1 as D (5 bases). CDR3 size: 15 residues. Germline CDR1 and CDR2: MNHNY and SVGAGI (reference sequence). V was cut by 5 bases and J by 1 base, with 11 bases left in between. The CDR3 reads CASSRSGGTNEKLFF. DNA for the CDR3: TGTGCCAGCAGTCGATCGGGGGGAACTAATGAAAAACTGTTTTTT.

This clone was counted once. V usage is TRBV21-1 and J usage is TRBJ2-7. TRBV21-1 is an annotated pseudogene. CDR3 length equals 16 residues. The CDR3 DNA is TGTGCCAGCAGTCTGAGAAACAGCGAAATAGACTACGAGCAGTACGTC. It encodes CASSLRNSEIDYEQYV.

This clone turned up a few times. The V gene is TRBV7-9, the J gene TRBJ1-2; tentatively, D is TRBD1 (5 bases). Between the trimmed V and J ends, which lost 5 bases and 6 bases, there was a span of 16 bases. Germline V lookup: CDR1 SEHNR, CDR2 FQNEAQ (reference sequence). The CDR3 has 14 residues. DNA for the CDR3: TGTGCCAGCAGCGGGAAGGGAGGGGCCAATGGCTACACCTTC. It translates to CASSGKGGANGYTF. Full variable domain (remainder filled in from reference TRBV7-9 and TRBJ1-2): DTGVSQNPRHKITKRGQNVTFRCDPISEHNRLYWYRQTLGQGPEFLTYFQNEAQLEKSRLLSDRFSAERPKGSFSTLEIQRTEQGDSAMYLCASSGKGGANGYTFGSGTRLTVV.